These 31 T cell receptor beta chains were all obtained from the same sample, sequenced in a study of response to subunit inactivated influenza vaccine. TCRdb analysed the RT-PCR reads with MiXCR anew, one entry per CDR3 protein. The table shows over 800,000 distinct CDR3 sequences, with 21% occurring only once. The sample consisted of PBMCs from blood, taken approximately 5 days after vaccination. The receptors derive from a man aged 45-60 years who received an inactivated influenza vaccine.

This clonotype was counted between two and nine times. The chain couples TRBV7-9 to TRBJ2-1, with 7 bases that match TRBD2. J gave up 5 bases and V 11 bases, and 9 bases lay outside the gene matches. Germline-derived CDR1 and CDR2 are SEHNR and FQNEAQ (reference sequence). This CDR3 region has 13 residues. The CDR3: CAAKGLADNEQFF. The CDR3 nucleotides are TGTGCCGCCAAGGGCCTAGCGGACAATGAGCAGTTCTTC.

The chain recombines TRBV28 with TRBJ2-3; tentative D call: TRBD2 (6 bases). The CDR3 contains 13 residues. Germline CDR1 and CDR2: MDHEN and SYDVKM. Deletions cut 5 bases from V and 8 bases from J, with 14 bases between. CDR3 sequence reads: CASSPDGRGTQYF. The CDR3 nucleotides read TGTGCCAGCAGTCCCGACGGGCGGGGTACGCAGTATTTT.

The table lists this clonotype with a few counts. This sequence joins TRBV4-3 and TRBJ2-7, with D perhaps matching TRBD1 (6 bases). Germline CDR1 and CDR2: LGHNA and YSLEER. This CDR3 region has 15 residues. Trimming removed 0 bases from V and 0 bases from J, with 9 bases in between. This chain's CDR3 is CASSQDSGDSYEQYF. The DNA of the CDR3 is TGCGCCAGCAGCCAAGATTCAGGGGACTCCTACGAGCAGTACTTC.

The CDR3 nucleotides read TGTGCCAGCAGCCAAGAAGGGACAGGGCTCTCTGGGGCCAACGTCCTGACTTTC. Amino acids: CASSQEGTGLSGANVLTF. The chain employs TRBV3-1 and TRBJ2-6; 9 positions agree with TRBD1. Trimming removed 0 bases from V and 0 bases from J; junction bases left unmatched: 3. Germline CDR1 LGHDT, CDR2 YNNKEL (reference sequence). This CDR3 comprises 18 residues.

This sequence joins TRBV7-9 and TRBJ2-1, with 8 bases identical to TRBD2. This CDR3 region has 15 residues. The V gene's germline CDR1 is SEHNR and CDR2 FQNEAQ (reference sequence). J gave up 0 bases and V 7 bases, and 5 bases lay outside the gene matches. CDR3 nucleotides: TGTGCCAGCACGCGGAGCGGGAGCTCCTACAATGAGCAGTTCTTC. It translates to CASTRSGSSYNEQFF.

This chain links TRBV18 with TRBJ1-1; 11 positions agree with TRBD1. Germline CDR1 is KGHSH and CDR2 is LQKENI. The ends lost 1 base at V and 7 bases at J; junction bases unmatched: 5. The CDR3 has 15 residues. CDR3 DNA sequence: TGTGCCAGCTCACCACAGGTCGGGACAGGGGGTGAAGCTTTCTTT. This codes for CASSPQVGTGGEAFF.

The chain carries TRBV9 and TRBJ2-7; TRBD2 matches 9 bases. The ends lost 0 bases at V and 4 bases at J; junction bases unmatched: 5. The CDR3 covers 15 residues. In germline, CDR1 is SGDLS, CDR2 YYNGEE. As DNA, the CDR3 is TGTGCCAGCAGCGTAGCCGGTAGCGGGAGTTACGAGCAGTACTTC. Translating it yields CASSVAGSGSYEQYF.

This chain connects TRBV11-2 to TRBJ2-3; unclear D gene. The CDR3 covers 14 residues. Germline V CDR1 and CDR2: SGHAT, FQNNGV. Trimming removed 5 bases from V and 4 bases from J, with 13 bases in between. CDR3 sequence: CASSPQIWPDTQYF. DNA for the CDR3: TGTGCCAGCAGCCCCCAAATTTGGCCAGATACGCAGTATTTT.

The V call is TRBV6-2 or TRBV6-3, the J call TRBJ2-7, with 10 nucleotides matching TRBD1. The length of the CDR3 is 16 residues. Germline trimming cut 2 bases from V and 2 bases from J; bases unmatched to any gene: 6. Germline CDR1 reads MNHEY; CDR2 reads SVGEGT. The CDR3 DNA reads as TGTGCCAGCAGTTACCCCCGGGACAGGGGCACCTACGAGCAGTACTTC. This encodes CASSYPRDRGTYEQYF.

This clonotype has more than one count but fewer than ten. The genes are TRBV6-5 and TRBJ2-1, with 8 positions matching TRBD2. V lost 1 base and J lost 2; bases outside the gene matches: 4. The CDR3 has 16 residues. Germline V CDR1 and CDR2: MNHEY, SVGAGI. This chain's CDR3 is CASSYLAGGTYNEQFF. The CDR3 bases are TGTGCCAGCAGTTACTTGGCGGGAGGAACCTACAATGAGCAGTTCTTC.

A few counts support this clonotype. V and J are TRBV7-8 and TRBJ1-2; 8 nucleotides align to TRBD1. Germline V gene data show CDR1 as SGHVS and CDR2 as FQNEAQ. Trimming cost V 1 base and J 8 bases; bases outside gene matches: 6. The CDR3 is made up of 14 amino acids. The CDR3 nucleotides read TGTGCCAGCAGCTTAGGCGACAGGGGAAGAGGCTACACCTTC. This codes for CASSLGDRGRGYTF.

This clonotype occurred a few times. The CDR3 bases are TGTGCCAGCAGCTTAGCGCTGGGGGGGGGCTCCTACAATGAGCAGTTCTTC. This codes for CASSLALGGGSYNEQFF. The chain has TRBV7-2 and TRBJ2-1, with 7 positions matching TRBD2. This CDR3 has 17 residues. CDR1 and CDR2 from the germline V gene are SGHTA and FQGNSA. The V gene end was trimmed by 0 bases and the J gene end by 0 bases; junction bases not matched to a gene: 5. The full variable domain, in which reference TRBV7-2 and TRBJ2-1 provide the parts outside the CDR3, is GAGVSQSPSNKVTEKGKDVELRCDPISGHTALYWYRQSLGQGLEFLIYFQGNSAPDKSGLPSDRFSAERTGGSVSTLTIQRTQQEDSAVYLCASSLALGGGSYNEQFFGPGTRLTVL.

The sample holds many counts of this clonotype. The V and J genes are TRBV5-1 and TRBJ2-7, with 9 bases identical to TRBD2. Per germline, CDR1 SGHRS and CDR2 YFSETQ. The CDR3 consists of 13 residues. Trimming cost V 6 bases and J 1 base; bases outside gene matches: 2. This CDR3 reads CASKRGESYEQYF. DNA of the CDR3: TGCGCCAGCAAGCGGGGGGAATCCTACGAGCAGTACTTC.

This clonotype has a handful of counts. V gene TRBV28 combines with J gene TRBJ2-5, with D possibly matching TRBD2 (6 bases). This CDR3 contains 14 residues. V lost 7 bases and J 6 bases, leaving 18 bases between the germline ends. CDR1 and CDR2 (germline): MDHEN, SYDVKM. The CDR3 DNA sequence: TGTGCCAGCAATTCCCGACTAGGCGGCCAGACCCAGTACTTC. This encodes CASNSRLGGQTQYF.

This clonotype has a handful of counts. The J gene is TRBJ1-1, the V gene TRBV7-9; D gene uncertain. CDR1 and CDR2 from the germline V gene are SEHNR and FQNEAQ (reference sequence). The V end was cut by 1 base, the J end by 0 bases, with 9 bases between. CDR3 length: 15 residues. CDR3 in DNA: TGTGCCAGCAGCTTAGGGACGCTTATGAACACTGAAGCTTTCTTT. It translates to CASSLGTLMNTEAFF. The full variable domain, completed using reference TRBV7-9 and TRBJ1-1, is DTGVSQNPRHKITKRGQNVTFRCDPISEHNRLYWYRQTLGQGPEFLTYFQNEAQLEKSRLLSDRFSAERPKGSFSTLEIQRTEQGDSAMYLCASSLGTLMNTEAFFGQGTRLTVV.

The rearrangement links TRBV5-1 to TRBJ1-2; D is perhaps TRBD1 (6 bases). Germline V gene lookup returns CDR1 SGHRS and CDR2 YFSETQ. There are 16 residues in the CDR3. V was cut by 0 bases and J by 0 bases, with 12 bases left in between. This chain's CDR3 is CASSLAPDRTNYGYTF. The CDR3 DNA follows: TGCGCCAGCAGCTTGGCCCCGGACAGAACTAACTATGGCTACACCTTC.

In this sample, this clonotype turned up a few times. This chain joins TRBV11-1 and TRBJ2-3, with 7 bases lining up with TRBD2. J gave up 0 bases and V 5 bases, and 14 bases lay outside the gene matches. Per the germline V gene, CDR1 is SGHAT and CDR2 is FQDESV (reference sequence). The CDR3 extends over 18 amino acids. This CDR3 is CASSSGTTHSASTDTQYF. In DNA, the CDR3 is TGTGCCAGCAGCAGCGGGACTACTCATTCAGCAAGCACAGATACGCAGTATTTT.

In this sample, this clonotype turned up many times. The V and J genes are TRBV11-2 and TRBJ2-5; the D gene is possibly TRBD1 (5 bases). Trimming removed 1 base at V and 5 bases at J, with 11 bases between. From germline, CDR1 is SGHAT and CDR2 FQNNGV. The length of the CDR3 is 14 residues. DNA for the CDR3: TGTGCCAGCAGCTTAGGGGGCAGTTTGGAGACCCAGTACTTC. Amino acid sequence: CASSLGGSLETQYF. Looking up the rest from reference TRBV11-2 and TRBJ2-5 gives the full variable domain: EAGVAQSPRYKIIEKRQSVAFWCNPISGHATLYWYQQILGQGPKLLIQFQNNGVVDDSQLPKDRFSAERLKGVDSTLKIQPAKLEDSAVYLCASSLGGSLETQYFGPGTRLLVL.

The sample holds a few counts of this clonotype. The CDR3: CASSAQVDSTDTQYF. The CDR3 DNA reads as TGTGCCAGCAGCGCCCAGGTCGATAGCACAGATACGCAGTATTTT. V usage is TRBV9 and J usage is TRBJ2-3; D not certain. Per the germline V gene, CDR1 is SGDLS and CDR2 is YYNGEE. This CDR3 is built from 15 residues. V was trimmed by 3 bases and J by 0 bases, leaving 11 bases between them.

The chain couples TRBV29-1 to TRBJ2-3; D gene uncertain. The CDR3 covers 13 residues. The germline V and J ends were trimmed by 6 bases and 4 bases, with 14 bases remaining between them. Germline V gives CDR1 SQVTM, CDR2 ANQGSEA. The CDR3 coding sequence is TGCAGCGTCCGAAACCCCGTCCCAGATACGCAGTATTTT. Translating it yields CSVRNPVPDTQYF.

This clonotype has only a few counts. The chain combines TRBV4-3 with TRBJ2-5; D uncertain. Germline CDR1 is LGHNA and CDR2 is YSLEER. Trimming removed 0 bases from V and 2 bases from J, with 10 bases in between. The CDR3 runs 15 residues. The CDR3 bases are TGCGCCAGCAGCCAAGACCACTCCTTACAAGAGACCCAGTACTTC. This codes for CASSQDHSLQETQYF.

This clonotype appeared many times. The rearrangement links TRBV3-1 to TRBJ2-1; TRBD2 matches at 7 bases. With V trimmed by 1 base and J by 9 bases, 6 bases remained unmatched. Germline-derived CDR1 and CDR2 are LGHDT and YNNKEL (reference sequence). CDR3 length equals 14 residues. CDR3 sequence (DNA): TGTGCCAGCAGCCAAGCCGGACTAGTTAGTGAGCAGTTCTTC. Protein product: CASSQAGLVSEQFF.

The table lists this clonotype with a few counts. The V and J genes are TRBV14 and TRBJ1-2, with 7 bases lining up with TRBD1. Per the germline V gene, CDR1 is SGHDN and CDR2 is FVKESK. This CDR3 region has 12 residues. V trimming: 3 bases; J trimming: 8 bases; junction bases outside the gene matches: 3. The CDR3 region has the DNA TGTGCCAGCAGCCAGACAGGGAGCGGCTACACCTTC. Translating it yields CASSQTGSGYTF.

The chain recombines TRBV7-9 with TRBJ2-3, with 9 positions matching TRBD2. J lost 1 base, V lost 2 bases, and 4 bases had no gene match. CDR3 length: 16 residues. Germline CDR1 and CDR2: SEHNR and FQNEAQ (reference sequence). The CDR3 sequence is CASSLLLAGGTDTQYF. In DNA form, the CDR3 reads TGTGCCAGCAGCTTATTATTAGCGGGGGGCACAGATACGCAGTATTTT.

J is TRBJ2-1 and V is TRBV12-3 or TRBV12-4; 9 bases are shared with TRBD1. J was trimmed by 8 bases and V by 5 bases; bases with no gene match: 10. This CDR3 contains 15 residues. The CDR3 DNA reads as TGTGCCAGCAGTCCCCGCGGACAGGGGACAGATGAGCAGTTCTTC. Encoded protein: CASSPRGQGTDEQFF.

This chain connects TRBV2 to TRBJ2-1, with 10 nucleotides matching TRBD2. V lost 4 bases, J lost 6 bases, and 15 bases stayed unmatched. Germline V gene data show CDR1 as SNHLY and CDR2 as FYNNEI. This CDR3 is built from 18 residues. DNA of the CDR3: TGTGCCAGCAGTGGGGGACAATCAAGCGGGAGGGTTCCCAATGAGCAGTTCTTC. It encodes CASSGGQSSGRVPNEQFF.

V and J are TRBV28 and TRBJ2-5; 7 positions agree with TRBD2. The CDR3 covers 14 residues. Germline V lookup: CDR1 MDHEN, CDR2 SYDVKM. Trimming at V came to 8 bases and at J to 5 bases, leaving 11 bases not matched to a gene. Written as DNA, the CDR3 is TGTGCCAGCTCCCTACCAGGACTAGACGAGACCCAGTACTTC. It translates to CASSLPGLDETQYF.

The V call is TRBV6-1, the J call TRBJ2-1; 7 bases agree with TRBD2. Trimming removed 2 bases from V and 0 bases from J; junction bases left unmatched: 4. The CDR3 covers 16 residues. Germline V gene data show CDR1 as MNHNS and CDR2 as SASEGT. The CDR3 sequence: CASSELGGGSYNEQFF. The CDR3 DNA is TGTGCCAGCAGTGAATTAGGCGGGGGCTCCTACAATGAGCAGTTCTTC.

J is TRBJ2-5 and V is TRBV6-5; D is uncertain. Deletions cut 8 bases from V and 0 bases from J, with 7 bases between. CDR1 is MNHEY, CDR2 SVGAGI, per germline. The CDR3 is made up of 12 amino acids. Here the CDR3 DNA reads TGTGCCAGCGGAGAAGACCAAGAGACCCAGTACTTC. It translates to CASGEDQETQYF.

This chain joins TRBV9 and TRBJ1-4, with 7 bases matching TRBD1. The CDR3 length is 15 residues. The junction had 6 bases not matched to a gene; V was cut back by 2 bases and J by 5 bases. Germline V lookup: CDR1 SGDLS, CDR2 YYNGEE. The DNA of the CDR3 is TGTGCCAGCAGCGTGGCAACAGGGGAAAATGAAAAACTGTTTTTT. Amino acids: CASSVATGENEKLFF.

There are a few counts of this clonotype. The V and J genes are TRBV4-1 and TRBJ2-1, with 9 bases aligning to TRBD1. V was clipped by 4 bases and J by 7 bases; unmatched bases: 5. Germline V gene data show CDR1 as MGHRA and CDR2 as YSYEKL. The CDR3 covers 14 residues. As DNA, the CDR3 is TGCGCCAGCAGCCCTCGGGACAGGGTAAATGAGCAGTTCTTC. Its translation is CASSPRDRVNEQFF.